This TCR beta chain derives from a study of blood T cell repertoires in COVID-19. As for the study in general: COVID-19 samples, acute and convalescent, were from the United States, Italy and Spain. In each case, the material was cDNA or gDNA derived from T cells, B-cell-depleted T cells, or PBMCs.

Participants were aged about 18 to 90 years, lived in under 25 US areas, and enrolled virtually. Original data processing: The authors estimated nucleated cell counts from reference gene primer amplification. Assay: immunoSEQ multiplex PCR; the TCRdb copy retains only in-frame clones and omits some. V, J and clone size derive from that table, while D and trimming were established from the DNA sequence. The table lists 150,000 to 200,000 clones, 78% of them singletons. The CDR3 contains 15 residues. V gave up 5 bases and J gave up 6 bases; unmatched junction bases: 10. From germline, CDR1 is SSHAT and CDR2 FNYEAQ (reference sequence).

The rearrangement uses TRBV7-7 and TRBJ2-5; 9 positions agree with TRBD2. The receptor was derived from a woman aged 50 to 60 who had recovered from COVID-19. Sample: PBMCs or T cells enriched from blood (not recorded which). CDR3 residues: CASSPRAGGGQTQYF. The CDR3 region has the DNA TGTGCCAGCAGCCCAAGGGCGGGAGGGGGGCAGACCCAGTACTTC.